This T cell receptor beta chain was sequenced during a study of cytomegalovirus exposure and HLA in healthy donors. PCR was performed using 60 Vbeta and 13 Jbeta primers. Clones were read by immunoSEQ multiplex PCR, and TCRdb kept only the in-frame ones, dropping some. The data contain 200,000 or so clones, almost 80% of them singletons. Trimming left V 2 bases short and J 0 bases short, with 14 bases between. The CDR3 has 17 residues. In germline, CDR1 is LNHDA, CDR2 SQIVND (reference sequence). In this sample, this clone turned up a few times. The target antigen is unknown. Overall study results and limits: The authors enumerated over 150 TCR beta chains as linked to cytomegalovirus.

The sequence was obtained from a man aged 18 to 30 in good health and CMV-seronegative. The sample was PBMCs. This chain uses TRBV19 with TRBJ2-1, with D possibly being TRBD1 (6 bases). CDR3 protein: CASSITRGARSYNEQFF. The CDR3 region has the DNA TGTGCCAGTAGTATAACCAGGGGCGCCCGCTCCTACAATGAGCAGTTCTTC.